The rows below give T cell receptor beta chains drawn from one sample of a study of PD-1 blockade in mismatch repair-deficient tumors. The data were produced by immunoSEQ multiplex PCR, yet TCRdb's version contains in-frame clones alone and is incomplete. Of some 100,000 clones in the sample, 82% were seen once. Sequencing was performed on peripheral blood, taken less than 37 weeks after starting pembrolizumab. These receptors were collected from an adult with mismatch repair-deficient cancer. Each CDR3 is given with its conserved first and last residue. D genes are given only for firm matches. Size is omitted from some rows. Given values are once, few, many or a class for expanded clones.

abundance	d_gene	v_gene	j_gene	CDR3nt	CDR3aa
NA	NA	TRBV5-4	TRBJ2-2	TGTGCCAGCACGGACACCGGGGAGCTGTTTTTT	CASTDTGELFF
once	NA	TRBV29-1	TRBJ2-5	TGCAGCGTTAAGGAAACGAGCGAGACCCAGTACTTC	CSVKETSETQYF
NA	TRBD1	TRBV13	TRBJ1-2	TGTGCCAGCAGCTTAGCCCCGACAGGGACCAACTATGGCTACACCTTC	CASSLAPTGTNYGYTF
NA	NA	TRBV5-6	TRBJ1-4	TGTGCCAGCAGCCCACAGGGTCTAGGGGTAGAAAAACTGTTTTTT	CASSPQGLGVEKLFF
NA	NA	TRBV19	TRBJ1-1	TGTGCCAGTAGTATTTTAGGGATGAACACTGAAGCTTTCTTT	CASSILGMNTEAFF
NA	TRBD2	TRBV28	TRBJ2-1	TGTGCCAGCAGTTCCCCCGGGACTAGCGGAGACTACAATGAGCAGTTCTTC	CASSSPGTSGDYNEQFF
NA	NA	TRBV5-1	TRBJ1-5	TGCGCCAGCAGCTTAGGAGGTAGCAATCAGCCCCAGCATTTT	CASSLGGSNQPQHF
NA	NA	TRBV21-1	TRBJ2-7	TGTGCCAGCAGCCCGGATCCGGGAGGGGTCTACGAGCAGTACTTC	CASSPDPGGVYEQYF
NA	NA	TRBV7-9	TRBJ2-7	TGTGCCAGCGGCCCGCGTGGGGCGGTCTACGAGCAGTACTTC	CASGPRGAVYEQYF
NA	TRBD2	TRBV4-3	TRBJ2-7	TGCGCCAGCAGCCAATCGGGACTAGCGGGGTTCTACGAGCAGTACTTC	CASSQSGLAGFYEQYF
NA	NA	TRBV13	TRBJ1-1	TGTGCCAGCAGCTTGGCAGCCTTGAACACTGAAGCTTTCTTT	CASSLAALNTEAFF
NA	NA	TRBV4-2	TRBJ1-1	TGTGCCAGCAGCCAAGATCCCCTCCGAGGCGGCAGGGAAGCTTTCTTT	CASSQDPLRGGREAFF
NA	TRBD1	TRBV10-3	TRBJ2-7	TGTGCCATCAGTGACGGGACAGAGAGCTCCTACGAGCAGTACTTC	CAISDGTESSYEQYF
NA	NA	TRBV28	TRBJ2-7	TGTGCCAGCAGTGGGGGGACACCTAACCCCTACGAGCAGTACTTC	CASSGGTPNPYEQYF
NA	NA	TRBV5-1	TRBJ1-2	TGCGCCAGCAGCGGGCTGGTAGGGCAGAGTGGCTACACCTTC	CASSGLVGQSGYTF
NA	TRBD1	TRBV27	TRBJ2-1	TGTGCCACGATTGCGGAGACAGGGAAAAACAATGAGCAGTTCTTC	CATIAETGKNNEQFF
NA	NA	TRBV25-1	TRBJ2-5	TGTGCCAGCAGTGAATTAAGATACCAAGAGACCCAGTACTTC	CASSELRYQETQYF
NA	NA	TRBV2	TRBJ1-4	TGTGCCAGCAGCGGGACATCCGAAAAACTGTTTTTT	CASSGTSEKLFF
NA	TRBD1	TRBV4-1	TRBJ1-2	TGCGCCAGCAGCCAAGAACAGGGGGCGGCCTATGGCTACACCTTC	CASSQEQGAAYGYTF
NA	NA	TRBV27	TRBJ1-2	TGTGCCAGCAGTTTATTGGCAGGGCCTACGCGGGAGGGCTACACCTTC	CASSLLAGPTREGYTF
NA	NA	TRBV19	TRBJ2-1	TGTGCCAGTACCCCAGACAGCACCTACAATGAGCAGTTCTTC	CASTPDSTYNEQFF
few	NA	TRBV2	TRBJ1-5	TGTGCCAGCAGTGTACCGGCTAGCAATCAGCCCCAGCATTTT	CASSVPASNQPQHF
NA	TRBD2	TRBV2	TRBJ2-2	TGTGCCAGCAGGATTAGCGGGAAAGGCGGGGAGCTGTTTTTT	CASRISGKGGELFF
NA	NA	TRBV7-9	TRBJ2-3	TGTGCCAGCAGCTTTCACTACCTGACTAGTCCTAGGGCAGATACGCAGTATTTT	CASSFHYLTSPRADTQYF
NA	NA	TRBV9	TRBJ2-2	TGTGCCAGCAACCCGACGGTGAACACCGGGGAGCTGTTTTTT	CASNPTVNTGELFF
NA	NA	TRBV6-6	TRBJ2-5	TGTGCCAGCAGGTCGGGGGACGGGGAGACCCAGTACTTC	CASRSGDGETQYF
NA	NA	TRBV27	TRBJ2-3	TGTGCCAGCAGTTTAGGACCCCAAGGGCTCACAGATACGCAGTATTTT	CASSLGPQGLTDTQYF
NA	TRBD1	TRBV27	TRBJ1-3	TGTGCCAGCTCCGATGGGACAGGGTTGAAAAACACCATATATTTT	CASSDGTGLKNTIYF
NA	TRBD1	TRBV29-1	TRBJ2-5	TGCAGCGTTGAATCGAAGACAGGGGTACCAGAGACCCAGTACTTC	CSVESKTGVPETQYF
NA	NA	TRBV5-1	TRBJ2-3	TGCGCCAGCAGCTTGGGTCCGAGAAGCACAGATACGCAGTATTTT	CASSLGPRSTDTQYF
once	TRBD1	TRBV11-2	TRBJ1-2	TGTGCCAGCAGCCCCGGACAGGGAGGAGGCTACACCTTC	CASSPGQGGGYTF
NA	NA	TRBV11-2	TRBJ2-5	TGTGCCAGCAGCATAAGGTCCGGGAGCCTCCAAGAGACCCAGTACTTC	CASSIRSGSLQETQYF
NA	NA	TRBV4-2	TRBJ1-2	TGTGCCAGCAGCCCTTTACAGACTAACTATGGCTACACCTTC	CASSPLQTNYGYTF
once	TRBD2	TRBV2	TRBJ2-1	TGTGCCAGCAGGTCAGCGGGAGGGCCTCGGGATGAGCAGTTCTTC	CASRSAGGPRDEQFF
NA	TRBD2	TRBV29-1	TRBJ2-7	TGCAGCGTTGAAGGAGCGGGAGGTACCTACGAGCAGTACTTC	CSVEGAGGTYEQYF
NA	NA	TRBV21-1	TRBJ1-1	TGTGCCAGGAACAACTTGGGACAGGGGGCTTTCTTT	CARNNLGQGAFF
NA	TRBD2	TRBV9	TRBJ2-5	TGTGCCAGCAGCGTTAGCGGGATGTACCAAGAGACCCAGTACTTC	CASSVSGMYQETQYF
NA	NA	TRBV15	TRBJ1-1	TGTGCCACCAGCACAGAGAGGGCTGAAGCTTTCTTT	CATSTERAEAFF
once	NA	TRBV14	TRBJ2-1	TGTGCCAGCAGCCAAGATGGGAGTCCAAATAATGAGCAGTTCTTC	CASSQDGSPNNEQFF
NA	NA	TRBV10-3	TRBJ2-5	TGTGCCATCAGTGAGGACGACCAAGAGACCCAGTACTTC	CAISEDDQETQYF